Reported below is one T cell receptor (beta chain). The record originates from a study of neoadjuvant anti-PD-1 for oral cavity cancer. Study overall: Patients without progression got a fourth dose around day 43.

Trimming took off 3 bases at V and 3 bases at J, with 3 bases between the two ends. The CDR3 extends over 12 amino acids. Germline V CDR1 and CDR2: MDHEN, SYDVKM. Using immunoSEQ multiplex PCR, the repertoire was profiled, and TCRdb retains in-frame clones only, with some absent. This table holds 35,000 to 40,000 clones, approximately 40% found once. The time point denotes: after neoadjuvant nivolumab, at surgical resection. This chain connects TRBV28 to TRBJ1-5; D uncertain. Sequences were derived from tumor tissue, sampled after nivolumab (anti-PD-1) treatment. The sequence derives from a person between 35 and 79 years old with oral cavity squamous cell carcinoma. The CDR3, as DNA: TGTGCCAGCAGTTTCCTCAATCAGCCCCAGCATTTT. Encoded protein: CASSFLNQPQHF. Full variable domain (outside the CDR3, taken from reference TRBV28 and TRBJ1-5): DVKVTQSSRYLVKRTGEKVFLECVQDMDHENMFWYRQDPGLGLRLIYFSYDVKMKEKGDIPEGYSVSREKKERFSLILESASTNQTSMYLCASSFLNQPQHFGDGTRLSIL.